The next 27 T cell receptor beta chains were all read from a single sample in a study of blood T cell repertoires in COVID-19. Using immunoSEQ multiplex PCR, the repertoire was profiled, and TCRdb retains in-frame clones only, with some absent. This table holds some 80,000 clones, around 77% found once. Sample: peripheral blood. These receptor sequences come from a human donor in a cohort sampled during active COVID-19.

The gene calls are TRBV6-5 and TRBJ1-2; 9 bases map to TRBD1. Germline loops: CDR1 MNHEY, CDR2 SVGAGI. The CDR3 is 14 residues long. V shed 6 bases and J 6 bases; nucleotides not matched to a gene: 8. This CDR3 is CASSRDRVSDGYTF. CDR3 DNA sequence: TGTGCCAGCAGCCGGGACAGGGTTTCGGATGGCTACACCTTC.

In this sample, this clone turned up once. The CDR3 DNA reads TGTGCCAGCAGCTTGGGCAGGGGAAACTACGAGCAGTACTTC. It yields the protein CASSLGRGNYEQYF. The rearrangement joins TRBV5-4 to TRBJ2-7, with D perhaps matching TRBD1 (6 bases). Trimming stripped 0 bases from V and 3 bases from J, with 10 bases between. Germline CDR1 and CDR2: SGHNT and YYREEE (reference sequence). The CDR3 totals 14 residues.

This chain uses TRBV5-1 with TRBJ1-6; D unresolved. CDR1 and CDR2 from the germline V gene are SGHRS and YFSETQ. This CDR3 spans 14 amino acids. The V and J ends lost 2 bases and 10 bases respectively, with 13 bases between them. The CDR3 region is CASSLMGGESPLHF. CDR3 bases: TGCGCCAGCAGCTTAATGGGTGGGGAGTCACCCCTCCACTTT.

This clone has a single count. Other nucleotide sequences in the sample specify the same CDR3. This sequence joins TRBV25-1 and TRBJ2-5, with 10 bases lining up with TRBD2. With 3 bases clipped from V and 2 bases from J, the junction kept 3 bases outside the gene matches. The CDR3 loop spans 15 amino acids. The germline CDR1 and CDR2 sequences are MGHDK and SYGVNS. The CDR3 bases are TGTGCCAGCAGTGACCCGACTAGCGGGCAAGAGACCCAGTACTTC. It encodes CASSDPTSGQETQYF.

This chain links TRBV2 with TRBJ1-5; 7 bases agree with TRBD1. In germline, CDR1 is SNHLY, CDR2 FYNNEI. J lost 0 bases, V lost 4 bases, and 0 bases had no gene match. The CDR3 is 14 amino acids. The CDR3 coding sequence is TGTGCCAGCAGTGGGGACAGTAGCAATCAGCCCCAGCATTTT. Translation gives CASSGDSSNQPQHF. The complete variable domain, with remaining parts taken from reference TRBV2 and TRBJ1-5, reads EPEVTQTPSHQVTQMGQEVILRCVPISNHLYFYWYRQILGQKVEFLVSFYNNEISEKSEIFDDQFSVERPDGSNFTLKIRSTKLEDSAMYFCASSGDSSNQPQHFGDGTRLSIL.

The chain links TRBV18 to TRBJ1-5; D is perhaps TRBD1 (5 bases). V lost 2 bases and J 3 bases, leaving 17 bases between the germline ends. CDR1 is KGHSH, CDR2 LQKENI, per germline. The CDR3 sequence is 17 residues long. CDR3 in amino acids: CASSPFAGPEFNQPQHF. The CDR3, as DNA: TGTGCCAGCTCACCATTTGCGGGGCCCGAATTCAATCAGCCCCAGCATTTT.

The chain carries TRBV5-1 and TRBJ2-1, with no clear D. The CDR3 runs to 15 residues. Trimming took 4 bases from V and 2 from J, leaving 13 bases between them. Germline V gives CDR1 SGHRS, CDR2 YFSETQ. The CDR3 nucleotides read TGCGCCAGCAGCGCACCAGAGGAGCCCTACAATGAGCAGTTCTTC. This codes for CASSAPEEPYNEQFF.

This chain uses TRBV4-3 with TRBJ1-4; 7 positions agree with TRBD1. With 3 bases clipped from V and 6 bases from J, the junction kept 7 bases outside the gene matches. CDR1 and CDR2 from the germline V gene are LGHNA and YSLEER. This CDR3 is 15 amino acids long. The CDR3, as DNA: TGCGCCAGCAGCCAGCGACAGGGCTTCGATGAAAAACTGTTTTTT. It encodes CASSQRQGFDEKLFF.

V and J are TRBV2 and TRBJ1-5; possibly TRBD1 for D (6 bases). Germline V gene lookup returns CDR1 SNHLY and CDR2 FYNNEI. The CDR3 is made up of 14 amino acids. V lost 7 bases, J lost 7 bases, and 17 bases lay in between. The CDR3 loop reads CASTSQGISQPQHF. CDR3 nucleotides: TGTGCCAGCACTAGTCAGGGGATAAGCCAGCCCCAGCATTTT. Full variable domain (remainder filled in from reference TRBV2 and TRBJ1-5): EPEVTQTPSHQVTQMGQEVILRCVPISNHLYFYWYRQILGQKVEFLVSFYNNEISEKSEIFDDQFSVERPDGSNFTLKIRSTKLEDSAMYFCASTSQGISQPQHFGDGTRLSIL.

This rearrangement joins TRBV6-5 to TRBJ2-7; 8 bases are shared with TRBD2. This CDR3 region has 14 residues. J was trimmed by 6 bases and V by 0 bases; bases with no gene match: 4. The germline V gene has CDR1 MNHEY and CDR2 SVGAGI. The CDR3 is CASSYSGLAGEQYF. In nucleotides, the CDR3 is TGTGCCAGCAGTTACTCAGGACTAGCTGGCGAGCAGTACTTC.

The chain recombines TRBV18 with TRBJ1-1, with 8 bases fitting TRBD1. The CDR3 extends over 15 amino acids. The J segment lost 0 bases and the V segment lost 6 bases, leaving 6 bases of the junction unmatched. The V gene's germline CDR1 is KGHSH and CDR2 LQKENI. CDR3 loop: CASSRQGALNTEAFF. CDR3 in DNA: TGTGCCAGCTCCCGGCAGGGGGCCTTGAACACTGAAGCTTTCTTT.

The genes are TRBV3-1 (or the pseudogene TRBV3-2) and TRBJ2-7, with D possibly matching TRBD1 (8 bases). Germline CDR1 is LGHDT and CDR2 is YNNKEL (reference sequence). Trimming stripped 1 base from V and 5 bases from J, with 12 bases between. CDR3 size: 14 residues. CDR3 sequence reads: CASSQGTGRDEQYF. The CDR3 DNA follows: TGTGCCAGCAGCCAAGGGACAGGGAGGGACGAGCAGTACTTC.

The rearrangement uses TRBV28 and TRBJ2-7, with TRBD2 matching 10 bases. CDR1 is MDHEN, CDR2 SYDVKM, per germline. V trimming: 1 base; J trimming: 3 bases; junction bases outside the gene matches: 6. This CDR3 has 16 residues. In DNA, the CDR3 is TGTGCCAGCAGTTTATACAGCGGGGGGGCAAACTACGAGCAGTACTTC. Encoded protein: CASSLYSGGANYEQYF.

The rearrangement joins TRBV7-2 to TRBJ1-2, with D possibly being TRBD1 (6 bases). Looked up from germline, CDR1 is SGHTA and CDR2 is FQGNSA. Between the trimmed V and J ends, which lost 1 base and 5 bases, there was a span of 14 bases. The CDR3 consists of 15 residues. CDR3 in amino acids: CASSLGSTGPYGYTF. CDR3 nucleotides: TGTGCCAGCAGCTTAGGATCGACAGGTCCATATGGCTACACCTTC.

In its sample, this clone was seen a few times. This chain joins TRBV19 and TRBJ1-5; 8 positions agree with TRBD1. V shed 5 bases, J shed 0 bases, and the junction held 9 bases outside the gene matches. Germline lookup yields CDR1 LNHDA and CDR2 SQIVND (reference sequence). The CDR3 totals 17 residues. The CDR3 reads CASSWAGGPGSNQPQHF. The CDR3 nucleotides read TGTGCCAGTAGTTGGGCAGGGGGCCCGGGTAGCAATCAGCCCCAGCATTTT.

The CDR3 loop reads CASSFTGKSGNTIYF. CDR3 DNA sequence: TGCGCCAGCAGCTTCACAGGGAAGTCTGGAAACACCATATATTTT. V gene TRBV5-1 combines with J gene TRBJ1-3; perhaps TRBD1 as D (6 bases). This CDR3 is built from 15 residues. Trimming pared 2 bases from V and 1 base from J, leaving 10 bases between. Per the germline V gene, CDR1 is SGHRS and CDR2 is YFSETQ.

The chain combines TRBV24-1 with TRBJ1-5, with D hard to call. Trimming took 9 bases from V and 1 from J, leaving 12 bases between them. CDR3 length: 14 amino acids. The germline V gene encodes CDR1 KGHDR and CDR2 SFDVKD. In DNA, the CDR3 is TGTGCCACCTCCGATATCGGGAGCAATCAGCCCCAGCATTTT. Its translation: CATSDIGSNQPQHF.

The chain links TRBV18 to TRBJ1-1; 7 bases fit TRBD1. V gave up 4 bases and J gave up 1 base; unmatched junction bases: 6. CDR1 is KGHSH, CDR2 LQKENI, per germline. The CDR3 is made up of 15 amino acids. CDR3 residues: CASSLGQAPNTEAFF. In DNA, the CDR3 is TGTGCCAGCTCACTCGGACAGGCCCCGAACACTGAAGCTTTCTTT. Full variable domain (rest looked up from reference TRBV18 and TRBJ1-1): NAGVMQNPRHLVRRRGQEARLRCSPMKGHSHVYWYRQLPEEGLKFMVYLQKENIIDESGMPKERFSAEFPKEGPSILRIQQVVRGDSAAYFCASSLGQAPNTEAFFGQGTRLTVV.

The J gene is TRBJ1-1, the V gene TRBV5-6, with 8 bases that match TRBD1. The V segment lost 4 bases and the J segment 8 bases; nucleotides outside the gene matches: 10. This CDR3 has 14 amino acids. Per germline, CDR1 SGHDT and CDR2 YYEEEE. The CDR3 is CASSTFRDRPEAFF. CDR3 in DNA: TGTGCCAGCAGCACCTTCCGGGACAGGCCAGAAGCTTTCTTT.

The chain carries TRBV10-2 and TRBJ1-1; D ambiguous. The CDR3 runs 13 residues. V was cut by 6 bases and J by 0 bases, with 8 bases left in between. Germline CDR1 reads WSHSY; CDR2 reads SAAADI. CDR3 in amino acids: CASRTELNTEAFF. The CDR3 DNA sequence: TGCGCCAGCAGGACGGAGTTGAACACTGAAGCTTTCTTT.

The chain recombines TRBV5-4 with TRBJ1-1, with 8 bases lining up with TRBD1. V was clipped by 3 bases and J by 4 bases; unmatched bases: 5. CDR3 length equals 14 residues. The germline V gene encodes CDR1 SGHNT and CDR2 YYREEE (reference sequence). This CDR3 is CASSSFTGGTEAFF. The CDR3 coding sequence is TGTGCCAGCAGCTCGTTTACAGGGGGCACTGAAGCTTTCTTT.

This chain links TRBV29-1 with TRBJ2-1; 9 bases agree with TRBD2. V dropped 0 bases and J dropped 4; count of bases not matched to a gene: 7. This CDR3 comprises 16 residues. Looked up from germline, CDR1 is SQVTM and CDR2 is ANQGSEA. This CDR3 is CSVEESSGAIYNEQFF. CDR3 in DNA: TGCAGCGTTGAAGAGTCTAGCGGGGCGATATACAATGAGCAGTTCTTC.

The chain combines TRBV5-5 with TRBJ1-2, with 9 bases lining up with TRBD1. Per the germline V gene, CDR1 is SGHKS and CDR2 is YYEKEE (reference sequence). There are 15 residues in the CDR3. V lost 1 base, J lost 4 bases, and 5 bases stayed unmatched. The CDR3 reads CASSLSDRGAYGYTF. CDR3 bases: TGTGCCAGCAGCTTGTCGGACAGGGGAGCCTATGGCTACACCTTC.

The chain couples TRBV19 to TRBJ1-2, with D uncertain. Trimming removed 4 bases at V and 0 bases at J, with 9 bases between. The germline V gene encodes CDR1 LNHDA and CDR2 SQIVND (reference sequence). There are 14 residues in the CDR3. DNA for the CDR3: TGTGCCAGTAGTAGTCCCCGAGCTAACTATGGCTACACCTTC. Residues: CASSSPRANYGYTF.

This chain's CDR3 is CASSFWGAGNTIYF. CDR3 bases: TGTGCCAGCAGTTTCTGGGGGGCTGGAAACACCATATATTTT. The chain joins TRBV28 to TRBJ1-3; weak D call: TRBD1 (5 bases). The V gene's germline CDR1 is MDHEN and CDR2 SYDVKM. The CDR3 extends over 14 amino acids. The V and J ends lost 3 bases and 2 bases respectively, with 8 bases between them.

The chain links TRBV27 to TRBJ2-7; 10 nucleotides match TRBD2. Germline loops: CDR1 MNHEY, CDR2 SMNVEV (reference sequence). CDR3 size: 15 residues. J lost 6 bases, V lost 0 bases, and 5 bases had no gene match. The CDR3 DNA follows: TGTGCCAGCAGTTTATCACTAGCGGGGTGGGCCGAGCAGTACTTC. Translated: CASSLSLAGWAEQYF.

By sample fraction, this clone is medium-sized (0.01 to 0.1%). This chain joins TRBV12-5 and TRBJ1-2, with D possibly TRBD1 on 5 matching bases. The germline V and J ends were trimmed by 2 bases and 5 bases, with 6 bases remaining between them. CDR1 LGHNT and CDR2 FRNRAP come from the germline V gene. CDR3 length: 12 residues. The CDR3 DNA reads TGTGCTAGTGGTTTGAGACAGTATGGCTACACCTTC. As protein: CASGLRQYGYTF.